Listed below are T cell receptor beta chains from one sample, sequenced in a study of T cell repertoires in cytomegalovirus infection. TCRdb passed the reads through MiXCR, listing each CDR3 protein once. The sample yields more than 110,000 distinct CDR3 sequences, 30% to 40% seen once. Antigens of these TCRs are unknown. Sample: CD8+ T cells from cultured PBMCs, taken from culture after CMV antigen stimulation. The receptors derive from a human donor in good health (CMV status not recorded). Some clones in this sample may be carry-over from other donors' samples. Each CDR3 is given with its conserved first and last residue. The D gene is left open where the match is weak. Clone size is shown for a subset of rows, as once, few, many or a class of expanded clone.

CDR3aa	CDR3nt	v_gene	d_gene	j_gene	abundance
CATSRTGSGEKLFF	TGTGCCACCAGCAGGACAGGGTCGGGTGAAAAACTGTTTTTT	TRBV15	TRBD1	TRBJ1-4	-
CASSLVGQPQHF	TGTGCCAGCAGCTTAGTAGGTCAGCCCCAGCATTTT	TRBV7-8	-	TRBJ1-5	many
CASSPRDIINYGYTF	TGTGCCAGCAGCCCCCGGGACATTATCAACTATGGCTACACCTTC	TRBV9	-	TRBJ1-2	-
CASSQEGARNQPQHF	TGTGCCAGTAGCCAGGAGGGGGCGCGCAATCAGCCCCAGCATTTT	TRBV19	TRBD1	TRBJ1-5	-
CASSLGVSQPQHF	TGTGCCAGCAGCTTAGGGGTTAGCCAGCCCCAGCATTTT	TRBV7-9	-	TRBJ1-5	few
CASSLVYGGTDTQYF	TGTGCCAGCAGCTTAGTTTACGGGGGCACAGATACGCAGTATTTT	TRBV7-8	-	TRBJ2-3	few
CASSEGLAPSNEQFF	TGTGCCAGCAGCGAGGGACTAGCCCCTTCCAATGAGCAGTTCTTC	TRBV7-4	TRBD2	TRBJ2-1	-
CASRNRGPNYGYTF	TGTGCCAGCAGAAACAGGGGGCCGAACTATGGCTACACCTTC	TRBV27	TRBD1	TRBJ1-2	-
CASSIGTGGTGELFF	TGTGCCAGTAGTATCGGGACAGGAGGTACCGGGGAGCTGTTTTTT	TRBV19	TRBD1	TRBJ2-2	few
CASSHQQNQPQHF	TGCGCCAGCAGCCATCAGCAGAATCAGCCCCAGCATTTT	TRBV4-1	-	TRBJ1-5	once
CASKGRVSPDTQYF	TGTGCCAGCAAAGGCAGGGTCAGTCCAGATACGCAGTATTTT	TRBV28	-	TRBJ2-3	-
CAWGGQGEKSYNEQFF	TGTGCCTGGGGCGGACAGGGCGAAAAATCCTACAATGAGCAGTTCTTC	TRBV30	TRBD1	TRBJ2-1	few
CASSYQVDTGELFF	TGTGCCAGCAGCTATCAAGTGGACACCGGGGAGCTGTTTTTT	TRBV7-9	-	TRBJ2-2	few
CASSQGGLGDEQFF	TGCGCCAGCAGCCAAGGGGGTCTGGGAGATGAGCAGTTCTTC	TRBV4-3	-	TRBJ2-1	-
CASSQASWAKNEQFF	TGTGCCAGCAGCCAAGCGTCATGGGCTAAAAATGAGCAGTTCTTC	TRBV3-1	-	TRBJ2-1	few
CASSAIGHNEQFF	TGTGCCAGCAGCGCAATAGGCCACAATGAGCAGTTCTTC	TRBV7-3	-	TRBJ2-1	few
CASSLTGGSEQYF	TGCGCCAGCAGCTTGACAGGGGGCTCCGAGCAGTACTTC	TRBV5-1	TRBD1	TRBJ2-7	-
CASSFWVGRGETQYF	TGTGCCAGCAGTTTTTGGGTAGGCAGGGGAGAGACCCAGTACTTC	TRBV12-3/TRBV12-4	-	TRBJ2-5	-
CASSLSGGYTF	TGTGCCAGCAGTTTATCCGGTGGCTACACCTTC	TRBV12-3/TRBV12-4	-	TRBJ1-2	-
CASSQDPTWGYTF	TGCGCCAGCAGCCAAGACCCGACGTGGGGCTACACCTTC	TRBV4-1	-	TRBJ1-2	-
CASSLALSGADLAKNIQYF	TGTGCCAGCAGCTTAGCGCTATCGGGGGCTGATCTAGCCAAAAACATTCAGTACTTC	TRBV7-9	-	TRBJ2-4	-
CSVELGSEQYF	TGCAGCGTTGAACTGGGCTCCGAGCAGTACTTC	TRBV29-1	-	TRBJ2-7	-
CSVDSSGGTHEQYF	TGCAGCGTTGATTCTAGCGGGGGAACCCACGAGCAGTACTTC	TRBV29-1	TRBD2	TRBJ2-7	once
CASSLAGYSFYGYTF	TGTGCCAGCAGCTTAGCGGGTTACAGCTTCTATGGCTACACCTTC	TRBV7-9	-	TRBJ1-2	-
CASSLRGGQNTGELFF	TGTGCCAGCAGCCTTCGGGGCGGACAAAACACCGGGGAGCTGTTTTTT	TRBV7-3	-	TRBJ2-2	-
CASSLGRNSYNEQFF	TGTGCCAGCAGCTTAGGGCGGAACTCCTACAATGAGCAGTTCTTC	TRBV11-2	-	TRBJ2-1	few
CASSPRGDTEAFF	TGTGCCAGTAGTCCCCGGGGGGACACTGAAGCTTTCTTT	TRBV19	-	TRBJ1-1	-
CASRTTSADTQYF	TGTGCCAGCAGAACGACTAGCGCGGATACGCAGTATTTT	TRBV7-4	TRBD2	TRBJ2-3	-
CASSLSWETQYF	TGTGCCAGCAGCTTATCCTGGGAGACCCAGTACTTC	TRBV7-9	-	TRBJ2-5	many
CASSPPNQETQYF	TGTGCCAGCAGTCCCCCTAACCAAGAGACCCAGTACTTC	TRBV7-9	-	TRBJ2-5	-
CSVSPDRETDTQYF	TGCAGCGTTTCGCCGGACAGGGAGACAGATACGCAGTATTTT	TRBV29-1	TRBD1	TRBJ2-3	few
CASSEIRQGHNGYTF	TGTGCCAGCAGTGAAATCCGACAGGGCCATAATGGCTACACCTTC	TRBV2	TRBD1	TRBJ1-2	few
CASTGPTDTQYF	TGTGCCAGCACGGGGCCTACAGATACGCAGTATTTT	TRBV6-8	-	TRBJ2-3	few
CASSPSSGTSASYEQYF	TGTGCCAGCTCACCGTCCTCTGGGACTAGCGCCTCCTACGAGCAGTACTTC	TRBV18	TRBD2	TRBJ2-7	few
CASRRGPTYNEQFF	TGTGCCAGTAGGAGGGGGCCCACCTACAATGAGCAGTTCTTC	TRBV19	TRBD1	TRBJ2-1	-
CASTTYGGLRTGELFF	TGTGCCAGCACCACCTACGGAGGTTTGAGGACCGGGGAGCTGTTTTTT	TRBV7-6	-	TRBJ2-2	few
CATSDLRGTDYNEQFF	TGTGCCACCAGTGATTTGCGAGGGACAGATTACAATGAGCAGTTCTTC	TRBV24-1	TRBD1	TRBJ2-1	-
CASSESRGGETQYF	TGTGCCAGCAGCGAGAGCAGGGGGGGAGAGACCCAGTACTTC	TRBV5-6	-	TRBJ2-5	-
CDSSLGPGTDTQYF	TGTGACAGCAGCTTGGGCCCAGGCACAGATACGCAGTATTTT	TRBV7-9	-	TRBJ2-3	-
CASKPGPKGNTEAFF	TGTGCCAGCAAGCCGGGCCCCAAGGGGAACACTGAAGCTTTCTTT	TRBV28	-	TRBJ1-1	-
CASSLGLLQSTDTQYF	TGTGCCAGCAGTTTGGGGCTCCTCCAAAGCACAGATACGCAGTATTTT	TRBV27	-	TRBJ2-3	many
CASSSPGLAGGGNTGELFF	TGTGCCAGCAGCTCGCCGGGACTAGCGGGAGGAGGAAACACCGGGGAGCTGTTTTTT	TRBV7-8	TRBD2	TRBJ2-2	many
CASSTTTVGVHEQYF	TGTGCCAGCAGCACAACGACGGTGGGGGTCCACGAGCAGTACTTC	TRBV9	-	TRBJ2-7	-
CASSLDSPYGYTF	TGTGCCAGCAGCCTGGACAGCCCCTATGGCTACACCTTC	TRBV7-9	-	TRBJ1-2	-
CTSSLAAYNEQFF	TGTACCAGCAGTTTAGCTGCCTACAATGAGCAGTTCTTC	TRBV27	-	TRBJ2-1	-
CASSLPGTANEQFF	TGTGCCAGCAGTTTACCTGGGACTGCCAATGAGCAGTTCTTC	TRBV12-3/TRBV12-4	-	TRBJ2-1	-
CASSFGPGYSNQPQHF	TGTGCCAGCAGCTTTGGTCCGGGTTATAGCAATCAGCCCCAGCATTTT	TRBV7-2	-	TRBJ1-5	many
CASSFTGNGYTF	TGTGCCAGCAGCTTTACAGGGAACGGCTACACCTTC	TRBV12-3/TRBV12-4	-	TRBJ1-2	-
CASLFGRGPQETQYF	TGTGCCAGTCTCTTCGGGCGGGGTCCGCAAGAGACCCAGTACTTC	TRBV28	-	TRBJ2-5	many
CASSQDRRIAFF	TGCGCCAGCAGCCAAGACCGGAGGATAGCTTTCTTT	TRBV4-1	-	TRBJ1-1	many
CASSSPGQGADEKLFF	TGTGCCAGCAGCTCGCCGGGACAGGGGGCTGATGAAAAACTGTTTTTT	TRBV7-3	TRBD1	TRBJ1-4	-
CSVEELGNYGYTF	TGCAGCGTTGAAGAGCTGGGGAACTATGGCTACACCTTC	TRBV29-1	-	TRBJ1-2	once
CASSQDRADTEAFF	TGCGCCAGCAGCCAAGATCGGGCGGACACTGAAGCTTTCTTT	TRBV4-1	-	TRBJ1-1	-
CASSLATEQFF	TGTGCCAGCAGCTTAGCGACAGAACAGTTCTTC	TRBV7-8	-	TRBJ2-1	few
CASSYSGGETQYF	TGTGCCAGCAGTTACTCAGGGGGGGAGACCCAGTACTTC	TRBV6-5	-	TRBJ2-5	-
CASSGADGTGDLNEQFF	TGTGCCAGCAGTGGGGCAGATGGGACAGGGGATTTAAATGAGCAGTTCTTC	TRBV6-4	TRBD1	TRBJ2-1	-
CATSRDEKWGYGYTF	TGTGCCACCAGCAGAGATGAGAAGTGGGGGTATGGCTACACCTTC	TRBV15	-	TRBJ1-2	few
CASRDMNTEAFF	TGTGCCAGCCGAGATATGAACACTGAAGCTTTCTTT	TRBV27	-	TRBJ1-1	-
CASSLAQGTDTQYF	TGTGCCAGCAGCTTAGCGCAGGGGACAGATACGCAGTATTTT	TRBV7-6	-	TRBJ2-3	-
CASSLWGSDQPQHF	TGTGCCAGCAGTTTATGGGGTTCGGATCAGCCCCAGCATTTT	TRBV28	-	TRBJ1-5	-